This T cell receptor beta chain originates from a study of graft-versus-host responses after intestinal transplantation. Background on the study: The transplants performed in recipients were multivisceral, liver-intestinal, or isolated intestinal.

This CDR3 has 18 residues. Findings and caveats of the study: The marrow of recipients harbored GvH clones, and ileum or blood showed some of them first.

As regards this clone: Its antigen is still unknown.

Generated by immunoSEQ multiplex PCR, the TCRdb table keeps only in-frame clones and is missing some. The sample contains some 70,000 clones, more than 90% of which appear only once. The V gene is TRBV21-1, the J gene TRBJ2-2; the D segment call TRBD2 is taken from the table without a DNA check. TRBV21-1 represents a pseudogene. Here the sequenced sample was bone marrow, taken approximately 100 weeks after intestinal transplantation. This clonotype was obtained from a human patient who received an intestinal transplant, so some T cells may come from the graft donor. This CDR3 is CASRSHGLAGARTGELFF. For the CDR3, the DNA is TGTGCCAGCAGGTCCCATGGGCTAGCGGGGGCCCGAACCGGGGAGCTGTTTTTT.